Presented here are 4 T cell receptor beta chains from one specimen sequenced in a study of blood T cell repertoires in COVID-19. TCRdb's copy holds only in-frame clones and misses some; the assay was immunoSEQ multiplex PCR. Of a few hundred thousand clones in the sample, just over 85% were seen once. Sample: PBMCs or T cells enriched from blood (not recorded which). The receptors originated from a woman aged 40 to 55 with acute COVID-19.

This sequence joins TRBV11-3 and TRBJ2-1, with 7 bases that match TRBD1. This CDR3 is built from 15 residues. Germline V lookup: CDR1 SGHNT, CDR2 YENEEA. With V trimmed by 0 bases and J by 1 base, 0 bases remained unmatched. In DNA form, the CDR3 reads TGTGCCAGCAGCTTAGACAGGGGGTCCTACAATGAGCAGTTCTTC. It translates to CASSLDRGSYNEQFF. The entire variable domain, with the rest obtained from reference TRBV11-3 and TRBJ2-1, is as follows: EAGVVQSPRYKIIEKKQPVAFWCNPISGHNTLYWYLQNLGQGPELLIRYENEEAVDDSQLPKDRFSAERLKGVDSTLKIQPAELGDSAVYLCASSLDRGSYNEQFFGPGTRLTVL.

This chain connects TRBV27 to TRBJ2-1; a weak D match, TRBD2 (5 bases). With 6 bases removed from V and 4 bases from J, the gap between germline ends came to 16 bases. The V gene's germline CDR1 is MNHEY and CDR2 SMNVEV (reference sequence). This CDR3 has 15 amino acids. CDR3 in amino acids: CASSFASGGYNEQFF. For the CDR3, the DNA is TGTGCCAGCAGCTTCGCCAGCGGAGGTTACAATGAGCAGTTCTTC.

The V gene is TRBV27, the J gene TRBJ2-5; a possible D gene is TRBD1 (6 bases). CDR1 and CDR2 (germline): MNHEY, SMNVEV (reference sequence). The CDR3 has 13 residues. The V gene lost 3 bases and the J gene lost 3 bases, with 8 bases spanning the gap. In DNA, the CDR3 is TGTGCCAGCAGTTTGCAGGGGAAAGAGACCCAGTACTTC. It yields the protein CASSLQGKETQYF.

This clone was observed once. The rearrangement links TRBV30 to TRBJ1-2; 8 bases match TRBD1. V was clipped by 8 bases and J by 13 bases; unmatched bases: 21. The germline gives CDR1 GTSNPN, CDR2 SVGIG (reference sequence). This CDR3 is built from 14 residues. The CDR3 coding sequence is TGTGCCCTCACCCCGCAGGACAGGGCCCACTTGAGCACCTTC. Amino acids: CALTPQDRAHLSTF.